This is a list of T cell receptor beta chains from one sample in a study of T cell responses to AZD1222 COVID-19 vaccine. Assay used: immunoSEQ multiplex PCR; TCRdb lists only in-frame clones, some missing. This sample has tens of thousands of clones, with approximately 90% found just once. The source was peripheral blood, collected 28 days after the second dose of the MenACWY control vaccine. The receptors derive from an adult who received the MenACWY meningococcal vaccine as a control. Each CDR3 is given with its conserved first and last residue. Each record gives: J gene, clone size, V gene, D gene, CDR3 DNA, CDR3 protein. D genes are given only for firm matches. Size is stated for part of the rows, as once, few or many counts, or as a class when the clone is expanded.

j_call: TRBJ2-3
clone_size: .
v_call: TRBV19
d_call: TRBD1
cdr3_nt: TGTGCCACCGGACAGGGTCTGACAGATACGCAGTATTTT
cdr3_aa: CATGQGLTDTQYF

j_call: TRBJ2-5
clone_size: .
v_call: TRBV6-6
d_call: TRBD1
cdr3_nt: TGTGCCAGCAGTTACCCCGGGACAGGGGGTTCGGCCCAGTACTTC
cdr3_aa: CASSYPGTGGSAQYF

j_call: TRBJ1-1
clone_size: .
v_call: TRBV12-3/TRBV12-4
d_call: TRBD1
cdr3_nt: TGTGCCACCCGAGGGACAGCCAGGGCTGAAGCTTTCTTT
cdr3_aa: CATRGTARAEAFF

j_call: TRBJ2-7
clone_size: .
v_call: TRBV3-1/TRBV3-2
d_call: TRBD2
cdr3_nt: TGTGCCAGCAGCGAGACTAGCGGGAGATCGGACGAGCAGTACTTC
cdr3_aa: CASSETSGRSDEQYF

j_call: TRBJ1-1
clone_size: .
v_call: TRBV7-8
d_call: TRBD1
cdr3_nt: TGTGCCAGCAGCCTAGGACAGGGGTGGGGTGGCACTGAAGCTTTCTTT
cdr3_aa: CASSLGQGWGGTEAFF

j_call: TRBJ1-1
clone_size: .
v_call: TRBV6-5
d_call: .
cdr3_nt: TGTGCCAGCAGTTACTCGGGGGAAAACACTGAAGCTTTCTTT
cdr3_aa: CASSYSGENTEAFF

j_call: TRBJ1-2
clone_size: .
v_call: TRBV28
d_call: .
cdr3_nt: TGTGCCAGCATGGCGGGACAACAGACTCTCGGCTACACCTTC
cdr3_aa: CASMAGQQTLGYTF

j_call: TRBJ2-4
clone_size: once
v_call: TRBV6-2/TRBV6-3
d_call: TRBD1
cdr3_nt: TGTGCCAGCAGTACCGGGACAGGGTATTCCATTCAGTACTTC
cdr3_aa: CASSTGTGYSIQYF

j_call: TRBJ2-3
clone_size: .
v_call: TRBV28
d_call: .
cdr3_nt: TGTGCCAGCTCTCTAGCAGCGCTATCGCCAGATACGCAGTATTTT
cdr3_aa: CASSLAALSPDTQYF

j_call: TRBJ2-1
clone_size: .
v_call: TRBV28
d_call: .
cdr3_nt: TGTGCCAGCAGTTTAGGGGGGCGGGATGAGCAGTTCTTC
cdr3_aa: CASSLGGRDEQFF

j_call: TRBJ1-1
clone_size: .
v_call: TRBV6-5
d_call: .
cdr3_nt: TGTGCCAGCAGTTACTCGGTACAGGGGAACACTGAAGCTTTCTTT
cdr3_aa: CASSYSVQGNTEAFF

j_call: TRBJ1-4
clone_size: .
v_call: TRBV7-9
d_call: .
cdr3_nt: TGTGCCAGCAGCTTAGCATACGAAAAACTGTTTTTT
cdr3_aa: CASSLAYEKLFF

j_call: TRBJ1-1
clone_size: .
v_call: TRBV6-6
d_call: .
cdr3_nt: TGTGCCAGCCAAGATCCGTGGGTCGACACTGAAGCTTTCTTT
cdr3_aa: CASQDPWVDTEAFF

j_call: TRBJ2-3
clone_size: .
v_call: TRBV7-9
d_call: .
cdr3_nt: TGTGCCAGCAGCTTAGCGTTGGGGATTCTCCAGGCTAGCACAGATACGCAGTATTTT
cdr3_aa: CASSLALGILQASTDTQYF

j_call: TRBJ2-5
clone_size: .
v_call: TRBV5-4
d_call: .
cdr3_nt: TGTGCCAGCAGCTCACCCTATTCCTCGGGGGAGACCCAGTACTTC
cdr3_aa: CASSSPYSSGETQYF

j_call: TRBJ1-2
clone_size: .
v_call: TRBV24-1
d_call: .
cdr3_nt: TGTGCCACCAGTGACCATCAGGGGCAGGGCTACACCTTC
cdr3_aa: CATSDHQGQGYTF

j_call: TRBJ2-1
clone_size: .
v_call: TRBV24-1
d_call: TRBD2
cdr3_nt: TGTGCCACCAGTGATTTTACTAGCGGGAGGGCAGGCGAGCAGTTCTTC
cdr3_aa: CATSDFTSGRAGEQFF

j_call: TRBJ2-2
clone_size: .
v_call: TRBV28
d_call: .
cdr3_nt: TGTGCCAGCAGTTTGGAGTCTCTCCGGGAGCTGTTTTTT
cdr3_aa: CASSLESLRELFF

j_call: TRBJ2-1
clone_size: .
v_call: TRBV7-9
d_call: TRBD1
cdr3_nt: TGTGCCAGCAGCATGCCAGGGGGCTTCTACAATGAGCAGTTCTTC
cdr3_aa: CASSMPGGFYNEQFF

j_call: TRBJ2-4
clone_size: .
v_call: TRBV5-1
d_call: .
cdr3_nt: TGCGCCAGCAGCGCAAATCGGGGTGGGGACATTCAGTACTTC
cdr3_aa: CASSANRGGDIQYF

j_call: TRBJ2-2
clone_size: .
v_call: TRBV4-1
d_call: TRBD2
cdr3_nt: TGCGCCAGCAGCCAAGAGGCTAGCGGGAGGCCCACCGGGGAGCTGTTTTTT
cdr3_aa: CASSQEASGRPTGELFF

j_call: TRBJ2-1
clone_size: .
v_call: TRBV29-1
d_call: .
cdr3_nt: TGCAGCGTTGAAGCCCCCACTAGGAGCTCCTACAATGAGCAGTTCTTC
cdr3_aa: CSVEAPTRSSYNEQFF

j_call: TRBJ1-5
clone_size: .
v_call: TRBV19
d_call: TRBD1
cdr3_nt: TGTGCCACCAGAGGGACAGCCGGGGGCTATAGCAATCAGCCCCAGCATTTT
cdr3_aa: CATRGTAGGYSNQPQHF

j_call: TRBJ2-1
clone_size: .
v_call: TRBV2
d_call: TRBD2
cdr3_nt: TGTGCCAGCAGTGTTCCTAGCGGGAGGCTCAAGGGGAATGAGCAGTTCTTC
cdr3_aa: CASSVPSGRLKGNEQFF

j_call: TRBJ1-4
clone_size: .
v_call: TRBV5-6
d_call: .
cdr3_nt: TGTGCCAGCAGCCCCGAGGGGGAGCGTGAAAAACTGTTTTTT
cdr3_aa: CASSPEGEREKLFF

j_call: TRBJ2-1
clone_size: .
v_call: TRBV19
d_call: .
cdr3_nt: TGTGCCAGTAGTAATCGACGAGGGGAATCTTACAATGAGCAGTTCTTC
cdr3_aa: CASSNRRGESYNEQFF

j_call: TRBJ1-2
clone_size: .
v_call: TRBV7-2
d_call: .
cdr3_nt: TGTGCCAGCAGCTTGAGCAGGGACAACTATGGCTACACCTTC
cdr3_aa: CASSLSRDNYGYTF

j_call: TRBJ2-7
clone_size: .
v_call: TRBV5-6
d_call: .
cdr3_nt: TGTGCCAGCAGCTCCCCTTCGACAGGAGCCTACTTC
cdr3_aa: CASSSPSTGAYF

j_call: TRBJ2-3
clone_size: few
v_call: TRBV7-3
d_call: TRBD1
cdr3_nt: TGTGCAACCGGGACAGGCCCCACAGATACGCAGTATTTT
cdr3_aa: CATGTGPTDTQYF

j_call: TRBJ2-2
clone_size: .
v_call: TRBV10-3
d_call: .
cdr3_nt: TGTGCCATCAGTGAGCGTGGGACCAACACCGGGGAGCTGTTTTTT
cdr3_aa: CAISERGTNTGELFF

j_call: TRBJ2-7
clone_size: .
v_call: TRBV7-3
d_call: TRBD1
cdr3_nt: TGTGCCAGCGCCTCCGGGACAGACTACGAGCAGTACTTC
cdr3_aa: CASASGTDYEQYF

j_call: TRBJ1-2
clone_size: few
v_call: TRBV5-1
d_call: TRBD1
cdr3_nt: TGCGCCAGCAGGACCGGGACAGGGCATAACTATGGCTACACCTTC
cdr3_aa: CASRTGTGHNYGYTF

j_call: TRBJ1-6
clone_size: .
v_call: TRBV19
d_call: .
cdr3_nt: TGTGCCAGTAGTCGCACAGGGAATACCCTCCACTTT
cdr3_aa: CASSRTGNTLHF

j_call: TRBJ1-3
clone_size: .
v_call: TRBV19
d_call: .
cdr3_nt: TGTGCCACCAACGAGGACAGCTTCTTCGGAAACACCATATATTTT
cdr3_aa: CATNEDSFFGNTIYF

j_call: TRBJ1-4
clone_size: .
v_call: TRBV11-2
d_call: TRBD1
cdr3_nt: TGTGCCAGCAGCCCCGGGACAGCCCCGAATGAAAAACTGTTTTTT
cdr3_aa: CASSPGTAPNEKLFF

j_call: TRBJ2-7
clone_size: .
v_call: TRBV7-9
d_call: TRBD1
cdr3_nt: TGTGCCAGCAGCTTAGGTGGGACAGCCACCTACGAGCAGTACTTC
cdr3_aa: CASSLGGTATYEQYF

j_call: TRBJ2-7
clone_size: .
v_call: TRBV5-1
d_call: .
cdr3_nt: TGCGCCAGCAGCCCTGGACAGAAAAGCTCCTACGAGCAGTACTTC
cdr3_aa: CASSPGQKSSYEQYF

j_call: TRBJ1-3
clone_size: .
v_call: TRBV28
d_call: .
cdr3_nt: TGTGCCAGCAGGCCGACCCGGGCAACCGGAAACACCATATATTTT
cdr3_aa: CASRPTRATGNTIYF

j_call: TRBJ1-6
clone_size: .
v_call: TRBV29-1
d_call: TRBD1
cdr3_nt: TGCAGCGTTCGACAGGGTGATTCACCCCTCCACTTT
cdr3_aa: CSVRQGDSPLHF

j_call: TRBJ2-1
clone_size: .
v_call: TRBV29-1
d_call: TRBD2
cdr3_nt: TGCAGCGTTGGAGGCAGAGCGGGATCCTCCTACAATGAGCAGTTCTTC
cdr3_aa: CSVGGRAGSSYNEQFF

j_call: TRBJ1-5
clone_size: .
v_call: TRBV7-6
d_call: .
cdr3_nt: TGTGCCAGCAGCTCCGCGGGAGGGAGGGATCAGCCCCAGCATTTT
cdr3_aa: CASSSAGGRDQPQHF

j_call: TRBJ2-2
clone_size: .
v_call: TRBV5-4
d_call: .
cdr3_nt: TGTGCCAGCAGCTTGTCAAAGAACACCGGGGAGCTGTTTTTT
cdr3_aa: CASSLSKNTGELFF

j_call: TRBJ2-1
clone_size: .
v_call: TRBV3-1/TRBV3-2
d_call: .
cdr3_nt: TGTGCCAGCAGCCAGGTAAAAAGCGGTGAGCAGTTCTTC
cdr3_aa: CASSQVKSGEQFF

j_call: TRBJ2-1
clone_size: .
v_call: TRBV19
d_call: .
cdr3_nt: TGTGCCAGTAGCGCCGGAGCCCCCCGGACCGGCTACAATGAGCAGTTCTTC
cdr3_aa: CASSAGAPRTGYNEQFF

j_call: TRBJ2-7
clone_size: once
v_call: TRBV10-3
d_call: TRBD2
cdr3_nt: TGTGCCGTGACTAGCAGCTCCTACGAGCAGTACTTC
cdr3_aa: CAVTSSSYEQYF

j_call: TRBJ2-1
clone_size: .
v_call: TRBV6-4
d_call: TRBD2
cdr3_nt: TGTGCCAGCAGTGACTCAACTAGCGGGCCCTACAATGAGCAGTTCTTC
cdr3_aa: CASSDSTSGPYNEQFF

j_call: TRBJ1-1
clone_size: .
v_call: TRBV12-3/TRBV12-4
d_call: .
cdr3_nt: TGTGCCAGCGGGGGGATTGGTGAAGCTTTCTTT
cdr3_aa: CASGGIGEAFF